The subject of this entry is one TCR beta chain. Some clones are missing from TCRdb's copy, which holds only in-frame ones; the method was immunoSEQ multiplex PCR. The sample has around 2.3 million clones; almost 96% are singletons. After removal of 6 bases from V and 5 bases from J, the junction contained 8 bases not matched to a gene. Germline V lookup: CDR1 MNHEY, CDR2 SVGAGI. The CDR3 has 14 residues. The sample comes from a study of shared clonotypes between healthy human individuals. This chain joins TRBV6-5 and TRBJ2-3, with TRBD2 identical over 7 bases. The source material was naive CD4+ T cells sorted from blood. Subset noted: CD45RA+ positively selected. The TCR sequence derives from a man aged 18-30 years in good health. The CDR3 sequence: CASRGTIGVDTQYF. As DNA, the CDR3 is TGTGCCAGCAGGGGGACTATCGGCGTAGATACGCAGTATTTT.